This TCR beta chain was retrieved from a study of blood T cell repertoires in COVID-19. For the study at large: Researchers got acute and convalescent COVID-19 samples from the United States, Italy and Spain.

CDR1 is SNHLY, CDR2 FYNNEI, per germline. With 5 bases clipped from V and 4 bases from J, the junction kept 6 bases outside the gene matches. The CDR3 spans 15 residues. Per the original methods: Scientists estimated how many nucleated cells there were by amplifying reference gene primers. Repertoires were generated with immunoSEQ multiplex PCR, while TCRdb's copy carries only in-frame clones and drops some. Clone size and the V and J calls come from that table; the DNA yielded D and trimming. This sample has around 150,000 clones, with around 80% found just once. The sequence came from a man aged 35 to 55 who had recovered from COVID-19. The genes are TRBV2 and TRBJ2-5; 11 bases agree with TRBD1. Sample: PBMCs or T cells enriched from blood (not recorded which). CDR3 protein: CASSPGTGGGETQYF. The CDR3 nucleotides read TGTGCCAGCAGTCCCGGGACAGGGGGGGGAGAGACCCAGTACTTC.